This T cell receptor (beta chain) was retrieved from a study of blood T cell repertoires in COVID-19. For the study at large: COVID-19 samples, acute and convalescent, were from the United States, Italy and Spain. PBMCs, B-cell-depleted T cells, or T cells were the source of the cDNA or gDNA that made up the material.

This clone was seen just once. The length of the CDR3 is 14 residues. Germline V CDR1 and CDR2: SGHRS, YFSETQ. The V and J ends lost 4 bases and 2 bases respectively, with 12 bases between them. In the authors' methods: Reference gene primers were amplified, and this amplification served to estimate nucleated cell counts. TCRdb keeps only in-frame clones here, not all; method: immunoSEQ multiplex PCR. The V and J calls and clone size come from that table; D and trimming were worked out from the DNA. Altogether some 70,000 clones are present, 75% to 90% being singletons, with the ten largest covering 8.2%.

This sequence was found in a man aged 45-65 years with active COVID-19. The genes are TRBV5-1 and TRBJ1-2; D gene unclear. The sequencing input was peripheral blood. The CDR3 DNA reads TGCGCCAGCAGCCTTACAGTCCCGAACTATGGCTACACCTTC. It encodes CASSLTVPNYGYTF.